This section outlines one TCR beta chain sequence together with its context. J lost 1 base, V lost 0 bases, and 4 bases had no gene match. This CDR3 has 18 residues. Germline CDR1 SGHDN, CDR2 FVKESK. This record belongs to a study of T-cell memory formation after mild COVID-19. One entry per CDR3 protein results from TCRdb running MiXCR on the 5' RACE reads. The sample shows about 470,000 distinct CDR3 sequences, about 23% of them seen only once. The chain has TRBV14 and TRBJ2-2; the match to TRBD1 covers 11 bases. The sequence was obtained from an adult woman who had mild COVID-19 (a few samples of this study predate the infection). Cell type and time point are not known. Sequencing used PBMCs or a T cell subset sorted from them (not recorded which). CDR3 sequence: CASSQDLGTGGNTGELFF. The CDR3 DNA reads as TGTGCCAGCAGCCAAGATCTGGGGACAGGGGGGAACACCGGGGAGCTGTTTTTT. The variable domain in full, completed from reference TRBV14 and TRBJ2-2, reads EAGVTQFPSHSVIEKGQTVTLRCDPISGHDNLYWYRRVMGKEIKFLLHFVKESKQDESGMPNNRFLAERTGGTYSTLKVQPAELEDSGVYFCASSQDLGTGGNTGELFFGEGSRLTVL.